This entry is about one T cell receptor (beta chain). The antigen remains undetermined. Using immunoSEQ multiplex PCR, the repertoire was profiled, and TCRdb retains in-frame clones only, with some absent. Counted here are about 150,000 clones, more than 70% occurring once; the ten biggest clones make up roughly 1.9%. The sample is drawn from a study of cytomegalovirus exposure and HLA in healthy donors. Overall study context: It was reported in a later analysis that the approximately 120 validation repertoires used the same platform as the approximately 690 first-cohort repertoires.

From germline, CDR1 is SGHTA and CDR2 FQGNSA. The V end lost 1 base, the J end lost 4 bases, and 17 bases lay between the germline ends. This CDR3 spans 16 amino acids. Findings and limits, study-wide: The study put 150 to 200 TCR beta chains on its list as cytomegalovirus-associated.

The sequence was obtained from a human donor in good health. The sample comprised PBMCs. The chain uses TRBV7-2 and TRBJ2-7, with a tentative D call TRBD1 (6 bases). CDR3 loop: CASSLGLGASPYEQYF. CDR3 DNA: TGTGCCAGCAGCTTAGGATTGGGGGCCTCTCCTTACGAGCAGTACTTC.